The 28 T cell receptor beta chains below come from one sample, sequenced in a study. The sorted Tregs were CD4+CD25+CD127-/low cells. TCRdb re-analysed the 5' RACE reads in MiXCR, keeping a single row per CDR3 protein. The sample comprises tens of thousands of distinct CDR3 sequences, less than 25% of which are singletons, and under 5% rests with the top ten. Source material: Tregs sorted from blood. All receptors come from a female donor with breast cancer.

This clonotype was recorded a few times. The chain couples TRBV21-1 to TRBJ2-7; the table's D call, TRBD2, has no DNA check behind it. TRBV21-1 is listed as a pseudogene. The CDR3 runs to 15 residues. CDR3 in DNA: TGTGCCAGCATCAAACCGGGACTAGCGGGTGACGAGCAGTACTTC. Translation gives CASIKPGLAGDEQYF.

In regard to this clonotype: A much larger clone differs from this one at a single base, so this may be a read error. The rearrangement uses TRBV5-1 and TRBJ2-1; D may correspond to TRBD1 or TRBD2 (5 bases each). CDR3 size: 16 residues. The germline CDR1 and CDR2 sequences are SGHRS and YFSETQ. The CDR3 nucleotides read TGCGCCAGCAGCTGGGGACGCGGTGGGCCCTACAAAGAGCAGTTCTTC. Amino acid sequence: CASSWGRGGPYKEQFF.

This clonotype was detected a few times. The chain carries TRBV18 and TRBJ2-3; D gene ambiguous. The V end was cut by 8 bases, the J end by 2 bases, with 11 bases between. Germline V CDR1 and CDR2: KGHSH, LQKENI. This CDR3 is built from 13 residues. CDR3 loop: CASRTTNTDTQYF. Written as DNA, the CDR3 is TGTGCCAGCCGCACGACCAACACAGATACGCAGTATTTT.

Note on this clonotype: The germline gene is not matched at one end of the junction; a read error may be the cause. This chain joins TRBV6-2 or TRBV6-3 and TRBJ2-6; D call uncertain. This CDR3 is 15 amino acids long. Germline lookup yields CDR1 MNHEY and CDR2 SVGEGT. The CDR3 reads CASSYSGGEANVLTF. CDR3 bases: TGTGCCAGTAGTTACTCCGGCGGTGAGGCCAACGTCCTGACTTTC.

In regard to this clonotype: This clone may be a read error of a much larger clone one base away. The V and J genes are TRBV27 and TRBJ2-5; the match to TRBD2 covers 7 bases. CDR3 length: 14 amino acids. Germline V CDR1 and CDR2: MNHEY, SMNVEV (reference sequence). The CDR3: CTSRPLAVQETQYF. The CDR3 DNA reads TGTACCAGCAGGCCCCTAGCGGTCCAAGAGACCCAGTACTTC.

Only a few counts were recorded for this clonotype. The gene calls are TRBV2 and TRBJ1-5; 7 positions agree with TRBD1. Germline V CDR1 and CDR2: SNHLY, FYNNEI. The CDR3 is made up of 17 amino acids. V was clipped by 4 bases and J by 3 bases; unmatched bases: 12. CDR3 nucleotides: TGTGCCAGCAGTGGGACGGACAGGAGTAATAACAATCAGCCCCAGCATTTT. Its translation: CASSGTDRSNNNQPQHF.

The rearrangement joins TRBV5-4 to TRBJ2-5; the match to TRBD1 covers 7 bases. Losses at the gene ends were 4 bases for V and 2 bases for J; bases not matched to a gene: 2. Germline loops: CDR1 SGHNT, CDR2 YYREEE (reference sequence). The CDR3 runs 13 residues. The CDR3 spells CASSLDRQETQYF. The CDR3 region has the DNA TGTGCCAGCAGCCTGGACAGGCAAGAGACCCAGTACTTC. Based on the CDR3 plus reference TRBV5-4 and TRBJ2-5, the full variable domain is ETGVTQSPTHLIKTRGQQVTLRCSSQSGHNTVSWYQQALGQGPQFIFQYYREEENGRGNFPPRFSGLQFPNYSSELNVNALELDDSALYLCASSLDRQETQYFGPGTRLLVL.

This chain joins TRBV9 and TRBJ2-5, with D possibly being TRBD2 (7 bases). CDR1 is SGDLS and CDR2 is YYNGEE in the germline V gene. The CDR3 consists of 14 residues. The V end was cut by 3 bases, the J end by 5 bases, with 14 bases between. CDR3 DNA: TGTGCCAGCAGCGCCGGGGGGCGGATGGAGACCCAGTACTTC. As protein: CASSAGGRMETQYF.

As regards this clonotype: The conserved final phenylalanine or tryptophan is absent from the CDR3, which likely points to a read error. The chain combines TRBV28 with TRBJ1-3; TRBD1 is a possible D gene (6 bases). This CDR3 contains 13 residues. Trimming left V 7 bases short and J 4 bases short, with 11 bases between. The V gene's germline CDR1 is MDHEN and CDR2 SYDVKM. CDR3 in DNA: TGTGCCAGCACGAGTACAGGGGGAAACACCATATATCTT. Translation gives CASTSTGGNTIYL.

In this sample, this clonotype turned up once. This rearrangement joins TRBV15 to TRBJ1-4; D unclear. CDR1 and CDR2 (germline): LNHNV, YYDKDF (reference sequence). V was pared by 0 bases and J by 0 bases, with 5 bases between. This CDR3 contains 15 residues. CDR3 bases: TGTGCCACCAGCAGAGATCGGGCAACTAATGAAAAACTGTTTTTT. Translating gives CATSRDRATNEKLFF.

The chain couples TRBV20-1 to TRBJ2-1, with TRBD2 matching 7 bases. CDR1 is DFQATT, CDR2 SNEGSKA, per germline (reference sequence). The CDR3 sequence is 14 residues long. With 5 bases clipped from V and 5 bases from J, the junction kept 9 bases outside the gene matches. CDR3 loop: CSALPLANNNEQFF. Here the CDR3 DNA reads TGCAGTGCTCTCCCACTAGCGAACAACAATGAGCAGTTCTTC.

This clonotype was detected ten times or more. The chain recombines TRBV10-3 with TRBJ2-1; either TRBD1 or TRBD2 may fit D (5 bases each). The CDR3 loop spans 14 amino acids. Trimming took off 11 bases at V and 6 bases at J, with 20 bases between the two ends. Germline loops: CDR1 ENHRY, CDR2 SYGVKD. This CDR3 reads CASQARDQTNEQFF. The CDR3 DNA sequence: TGTGCCTCCCAAGCCCGGGACCAAACCAATGAGCAGTTCTTC.

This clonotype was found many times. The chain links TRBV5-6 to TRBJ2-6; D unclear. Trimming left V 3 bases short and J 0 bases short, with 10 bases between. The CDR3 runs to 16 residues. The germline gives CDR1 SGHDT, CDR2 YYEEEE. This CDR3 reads CASSYLVYSGANVLTF. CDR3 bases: TGTGCCAGCAGCTACCTTGTCTACTCTGGGGCCAACGTCCTGACTTTC.

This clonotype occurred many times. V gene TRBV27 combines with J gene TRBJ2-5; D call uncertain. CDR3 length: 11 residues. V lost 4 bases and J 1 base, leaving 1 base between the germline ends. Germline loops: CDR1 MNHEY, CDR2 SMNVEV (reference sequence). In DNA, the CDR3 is TGTGCCAGCAGTTCCCAAGAGACCCAGTACTTC. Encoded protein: CASSSQETQYF.

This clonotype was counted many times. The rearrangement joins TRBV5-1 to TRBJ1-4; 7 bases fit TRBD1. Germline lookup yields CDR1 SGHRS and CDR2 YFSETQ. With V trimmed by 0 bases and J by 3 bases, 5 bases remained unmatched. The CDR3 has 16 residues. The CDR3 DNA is TGCGCCAGCAGCTTGGTAGGCGGGACAGCTAATGAAAAACTGTTTTTT. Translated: CASSLVGGTANEKLFF.

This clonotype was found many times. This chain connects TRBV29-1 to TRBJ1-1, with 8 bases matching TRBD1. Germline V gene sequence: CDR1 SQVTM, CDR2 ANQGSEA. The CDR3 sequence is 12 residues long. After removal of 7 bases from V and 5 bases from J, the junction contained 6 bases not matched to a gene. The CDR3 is CSGTDRVTEAFF. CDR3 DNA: TGCAGCGGAACGGACAGGGTGACTGAAGCTTTCTTT.

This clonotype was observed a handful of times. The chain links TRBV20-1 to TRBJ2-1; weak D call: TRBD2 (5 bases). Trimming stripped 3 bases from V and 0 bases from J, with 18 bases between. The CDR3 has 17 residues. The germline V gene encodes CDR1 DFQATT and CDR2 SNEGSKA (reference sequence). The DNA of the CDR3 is TGCAGTGCTAGGGATATGTCTAGCTCAGCCTCCTACAATGAGCAGTTCTTC. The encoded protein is CSARDMSSSASYNEQFF.

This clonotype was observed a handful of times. The chain's CDR3 is CASSQDVTEAFF. CDR3 in DNA: TGTGCCAGCAGTCAGGACGTCACTGAAGCTTTCTTT. The chain joins TRBV6-1 to TRBJ1-1; D is ambiguous. Germline V gives CDR1 MNHNS, CDR2 SASEGT. V was pared by 5 bases and J by 4 bases, with 8 bases between. The CDR3 sequence is 12 residues long.

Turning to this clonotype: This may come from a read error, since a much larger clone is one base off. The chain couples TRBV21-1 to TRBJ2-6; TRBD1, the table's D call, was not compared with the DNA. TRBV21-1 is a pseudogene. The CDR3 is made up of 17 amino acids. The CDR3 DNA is TGTGCCAGCAGCGCAGGCGGGGGTGGTTCTGGGGCCAACGTCCTGACTTTC. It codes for CASSAGGGGSGANVLTF.

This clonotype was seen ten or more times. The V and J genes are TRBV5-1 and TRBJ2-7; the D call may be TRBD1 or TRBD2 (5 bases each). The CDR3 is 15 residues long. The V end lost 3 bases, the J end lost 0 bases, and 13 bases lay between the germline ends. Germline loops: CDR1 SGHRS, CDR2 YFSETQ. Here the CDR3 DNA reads TGCGCCAGCAGCTGGGACCCGACGAGCTCCTACGAGCAGTACTTC. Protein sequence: CASSWDPTSSYEQYF.

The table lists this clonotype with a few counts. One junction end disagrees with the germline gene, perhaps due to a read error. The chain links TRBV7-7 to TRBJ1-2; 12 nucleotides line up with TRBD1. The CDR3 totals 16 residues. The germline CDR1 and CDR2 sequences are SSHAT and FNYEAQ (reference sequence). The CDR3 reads CASSAGQGARGYGYTF. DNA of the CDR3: TGTGCTAGCAGCGCGGGACAGGGGGCGCGAGGCTATGGCTACACCTTC.

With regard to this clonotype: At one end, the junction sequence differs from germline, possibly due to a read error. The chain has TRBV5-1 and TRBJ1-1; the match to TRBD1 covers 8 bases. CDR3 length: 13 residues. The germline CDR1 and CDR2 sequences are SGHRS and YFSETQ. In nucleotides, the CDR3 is TGCACCAGCAGCTCGGACAGGGTCACTGAAGCTTTCTTT. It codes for CTSSSDRVTEAFF.

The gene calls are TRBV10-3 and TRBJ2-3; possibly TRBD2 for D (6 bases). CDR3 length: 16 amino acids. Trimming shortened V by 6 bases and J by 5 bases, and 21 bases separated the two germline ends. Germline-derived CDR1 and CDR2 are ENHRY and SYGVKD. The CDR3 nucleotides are TGTGCCATCAGGGGGACTGGAGGGCTCTGGGAAGATACGCAGTATTTT. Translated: CAIRGTGGLWEDTQYF.

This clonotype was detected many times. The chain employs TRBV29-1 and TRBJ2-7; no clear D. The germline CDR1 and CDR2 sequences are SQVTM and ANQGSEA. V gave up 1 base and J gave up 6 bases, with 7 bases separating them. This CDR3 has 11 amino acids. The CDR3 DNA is TGCAGCGTTGAAGGTACGGCCGAGCAGTACTTC. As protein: CSVEGTAEQYF.

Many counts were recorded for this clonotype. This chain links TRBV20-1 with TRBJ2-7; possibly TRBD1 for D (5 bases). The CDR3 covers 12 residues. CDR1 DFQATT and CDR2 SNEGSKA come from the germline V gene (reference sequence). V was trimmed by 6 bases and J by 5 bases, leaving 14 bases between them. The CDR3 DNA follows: TGCAGTGCCCCGGATCAAGGGGACGAGCAGTACTTC. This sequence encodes CSAPDQGDEQYF.

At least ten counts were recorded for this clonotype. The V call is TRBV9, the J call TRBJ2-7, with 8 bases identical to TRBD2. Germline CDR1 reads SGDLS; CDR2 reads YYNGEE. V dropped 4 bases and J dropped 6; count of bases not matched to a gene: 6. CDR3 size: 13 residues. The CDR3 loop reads CASSKDLAGEQYF. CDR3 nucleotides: TGTGCCAGCAGCAAAGATCTAGCGGGCGAGCAGTACTTC. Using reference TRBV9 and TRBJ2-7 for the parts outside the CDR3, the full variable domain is DSGVTQTPKHLITATGQRVTLRCSPRSGDLSVYWYQQSLDQGLQFLIQYYNGEERAKGNILERFSAQQFPDLHSELNLSSLELGDSALYFCASSKDLAGEQYFGPGTRLTVT.

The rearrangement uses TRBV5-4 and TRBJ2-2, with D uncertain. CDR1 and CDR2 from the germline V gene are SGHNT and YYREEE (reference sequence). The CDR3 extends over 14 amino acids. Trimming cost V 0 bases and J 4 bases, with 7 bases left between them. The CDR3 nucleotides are TGTGCCAGCAGCTTGGATGTTGGCACCGGGGAGCTGTTTTTT. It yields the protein CASSLDVGTGELFF.

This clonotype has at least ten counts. The CDR3 bases are TGTGCCAGCAGTTTAACCGGCAAAGATACGCAGTATTTT. This codes for CASSLTGKDTQYF. The gene calls are TRBV27 and TRBJ2-3, with unresolved D. Germline V gene lookup returns CDR1 MNHEY and CDR2 SMNVEV (reference sequence). The CDR3 length is 13 residues. The V end was cut by 2 bases, the J end by 5 bases, with 8 bases between.